Each of the 21 T cell receptor beta chains below was sequenced from the same sample in a study of blood T cell repertoires in COVID-19. Generated by immunoSEQ multiplex PCR, the TCRdb table keeps only in-frame clones and is missing some. The repertoire consists of roughly 35,000 clones, with about 90% occurring once and the leading ten covering around 15%. The source material was peripheral blood. Receptors were obtained from a man between 60 and 75 years old with active COVID-19.

J is TRBJ1-3 and V is TRBV11-2; unclear D gene. The germline gives CDR1 SGHAT, CDR2 FQNNGV. CDR3 length equals 12 residues. V was cut by 5 bases and J by 3 bases, with 5 bases left in between. CDR3 loop: CASSPSGNTIYF. The CDR3 coding sequence is TGTGCCAGCAGCCCCAGTGGAAACACCATATATTTT.

The rearrangement links TRBV5-4 to TRBJ2-1; 9 nucleotides agree with TRBD2. This CDR3 is 15 amino acids long. J was trimmed by 8 bases and V by 1 base; bases with no gene match: 7. CDR1 is SGHNT, CDR2 YYREEE, per germline (reference sequence). The CDR3 spells CASSLNSGRMHEQFF. CDR3 nucleotide sequence: TGTGCCAGCAGCTTGAATAGCGGGAGAATGCATGAGCAGTTCTTC.

This chain links TRBV27 with TRBJ2-7; D might be TRBD1 (5 bases). CDR1 and CDR2 (germline): MNHEY, SMNVEV (reference sequence). V was trimmed by 2 bases and J by 2 bases, leaving 10 bases between them. This CDR3 spans 14 amino acids. CDR3 protein: CASSLHRPPYEQYF. In DNA, the CDR3 is TGTGCCAGCAGTTTACACAGGCCCCCCTACGAGCAGTACTTC.

The chain combines TRBV7-3 with TRBJ1-6, with 7 nucleotides matching TRBD1. CDR3 size: 14 residues. The ends lost 2 bases at V and 7 bases at J; junction bases unmatched: 2. CDR1 and CDR2 (germline): SGHTA, FQGTGA. In nucleotides, the CDR3 is TGTGCCAGCAGCTTAGGGACAGCGAATTCACCCCTCCACTTT. Protein: CASSLGTANSPLHF.

The V and J genes are TRBV19 and TRBJ1-2; D is possibly TRBD1 (5 bases). Trimming pared 5 bases from V and 8 bases from J, leaving 15 bases between. This CDR3 is built from 13 residues. Germline CDR1 LNHDA, CDR2 SQIVND (reference sequence). The CDR3 loop reads CASSLPGQDGYTF. CDR3 DNA sequence: TGTGCCAGTAGTCTTCCAGGGCAGGACGGCTACACCTTC.

This clone has just one count. CDR3 nucleotides: TGTGCCAGCAGCTTAGGCTTGGTGCAGGGGGCTTACGAGCAGTACTTC. Its translation: CASSLGLVQGAYEQYF. V is TRBV7-2 and J is TRBJ2-7; 8 positions match TRBD1. The junction had 9 bases not matched to a gene; V was cut back by 1 base and J by 4 bases. CDR1 is SGHTA and CDR2 is FQGNSA in the germline V gene. CDR3 length equals 16 residues.

The CDR3 region is CASSYWPTDTQYF. The CDR3 DNA reads as TGTGCCAGCAGTTACTGGCCCACAGATACGCAGTATTTT. The chain links TRBV6-2 or TRBV6-3 to TRBJ2-3; D is unclear. The CDR3 is 13 amino acids. V shed 1 base and J shed 2 bases, with 4 bases lying between them. Germline-derived CDR1 and CDR2 are MNHEY and SVGEGT.

The chain joins TRBV5-1 to TRBJ2-2; D is possibly TRBD2 (6 bases). The CDR3 has 15 amino acids. V dropped 2 bases and J dropped 4 bases, with 12 bases sitting between them. Per germline, CDR1 SGHRS and CDR2 YFSETQ. The CDR3 here is CASSFMGGGTGELFF. The DNA for the CDR3 is TGCGCCAGCAGCTTTATGGGGGGAGGCACCGGGGAGCTGTTTTTT.

This clone is a singleton in its sample. The CDR3 region has the DNA TGTGCCAGCAGTTTCCTGGGACAGGGTTCTAACTATGGCTACACCTTC. This translates into CASSFLGQGSNYGYTF. The chain joins TRBV27 to TRBJ1-2; 9 nucleotides align to TRBD1. V trimming: 3 bases; J trimming: 0 bases; junction bases outside the gene matches: 5. The CDR3 has 16 residues. Germline CDR1 MNHEY, CDR2 SMNVEV (reference sequence).

The chain has TRBV15 and TRBJ2-5, with 8 bases that match TRBD1. The V gene end was trimmed by 0 bases and the J gene end by 5 bases; junction bases not matched to a gene: 8. CDR1 and CDR2 (germline): LNHNV, YYDKDF (reference sequence). CDR3 length: 16 residues. This CDR3 reads CATSRDKAGGWETQYF. The CDR3 DNA reads as TGTGCCACCAGCAGAGATAAGGCAGGGGGCTGGGAGACCCAGTACTTC.

CDR3 region: CASSLEGRGFPNQPQHF. The CDR3 DNA reads TGCGCCAGCAGCTTGGAGGGCAGGGGGTTCCCCAATCAGCCCCAGCATTTT. V usage is TRBV5-1 and J usage is TRBJ1-5; 7 nucleotides match TRBD1. This CDR3 comprises 17 residues. CDR1 is SGHRS, CDR2 YFSETQ, per germline. The junction had 9 bases not matched to a gene; V was cut back by 0 bases and J by 3 bases.

This clone was recorded once. This rearrangement joins TRBV15 to TRBJ1-5; 9 bases map to TRBD1. This CDR3 is 15 amino acids long. Trimming cost V 3 bases and J 8 bases; bases outside gene matches: 8. Germline-derived CDR1 and CDR2 are LNHNV and YYDKDF (reference sequence). CDR3 in DNA: TGTGCCACCAGCAGTCCTGGACAGGGGACGGAGCCCCAGCATTTT. This sequence encodes CATSSPGQGTEPQHF.

The chain couples TRBV9 to TRBJ2-3; 12 bases agree with TRBD2. Germline values: CDR1 SGDLS, CDR2 YYNGEE. V was pared by 4 bases and J by 2 bases, with 5 bases of the junction left unmatched. The CDR3 sequence is 16 residues long. CDR3 nucleotide sequence: TGTGCCAGCAGCTTACTAGCGGGAGGTCACACAGATACGCAGTATTTT. Translated: CASSLLAGGHTDTQYF.

This chain uses TRBV4-2 with TRBJ2-2; TRBD2 matches at 14 bases. The junction had 6 bases not matched to a gene; V was cut back by 4 bases and J by 5 bases. The CDR3 length is 17 residues. In germline, CDR1 is LGHNA, CDR2 YNFKEQ. In DNA, the CDR3 is TGTGCCAGCAGCCCGGGACTAGCGGGAGAGTATACCGGGGAGCTGTTTTTT. Protein product: CASSPGLAGEYTGELFF.

The CDR3 loop is CASSLRGSYNEQFF. CDR3 in DNA: TGTGCCAGCAGTCTGCGGGGCTCCTACAATGAGCAGTTCTTC. V is TRBV28 and J is TRBJ2-1; a possible D gene is TRBD2 (6 bases). Germline V gives CDR1 MDHEN, CDR2 SYDVKM. V gave up 5 bases and J gave up 0 bases, with 8 bases separating them. CDR3 length: 14 amino acids. The full variable domain, its missing parts supplied by reference TRBV28 and TRBJ2-1, is DVKVTQSSRYLVKRTGEKVFLECVQDMDHENMFWYRQDPGLGLRLIYFSYDVKMKEKGDIPEGYSVSREKKERFSLILESASTNQTSMYLCASSLRGSYNEQFFGPGTRLTVL.

This sequence joins TRBV7-9 and TRBJ2-3, with D possibly matching TRBD2 (6 bases). V was clipped by 5 bases and J by 3 bases, with 12 bases between them. Germline CDR1 SEHNR, CDR2 FQNEAQ (reference sequence). The length of the CDR3 is 14 residues. The CDR3 loop is CASSLLGGTDTQYF. In DNA form, the CDR3 reads TGTGCCAGCAGCCTACTGGGGGGTACAGATACGCAGTATTTT.

The chain employs TRBV24-1 and TRBJ2-3; 8 nucleotides agree with TRBD2. CDR1 is KGHDR and CDR2 is SFDVKD in the germline V gene. V shed 3 bases and J 2 bases; nucleotides not matched to a gene: 6. This CDR3 has 16 residues. The CDR3 here is CATSDRGGRITDTQYF. CDR3 DNA: TGTGCCACCAGTGATCGAGGCGGGAGGATCACAGATACGCAGTATTTT.

This chain joins TRBV6-5 and TRBJ1-1, with a tentative D call TRBD1 (5 bases). Trimming took off 8 bases at V and 11 bases at J, with 12 bases between the two ends. The CDR3 sequence is 10 residues long. Germline assignment: CDR1 MNHEY and CDR2 SVGAGI. DNA of the CDR3: TGTGCCAGCGATGGCAGGGCGGCTTTCTTT. It codes for CASDGRAAFF.

This chain uses TRBV19 with TRBJ2-2; 7 bases agree with TRBD1. Germline CDR1 LNHDA, CDR2 SQIVND (reference sequence). The trim removed 5 bases at V and 5 bases at J, leaving 5 bases unmatched. The CDR3 covers 14 residues. CDR3 in DNA: TGTGCCAGTAGTGCAACAGGGGTGACCGGGGAGCTGTTTTTT. Translated: CASSATGVTGELFF.

The chain is built from TRBV30 and TRBJ2-4; TRBD1 matches 8 bases. V gave up 4 bases and J gave up 9 bases; unmatched junction bases: 8. The V gene's germline CDR1 is GTSNPN and CDR2 SVGIG (reference sequence). CDR3 length: 13 residues. CDR3: CAWTGGSRGIQYF. CDR3 bases: TGTGCCTGGACAGGGGGCAGCAGGGGCATTCAGTACTTC.

The chain has TRBV10-1 and TRBJ1-2; D possibly corresponds to TRBD1 (6 bases). V lost 3 bases, J lost 8 bases, and 13 bases lay in between. Germline V gives CDR1 WNHNN, CDR2 SYGVQD (reference sequence). CDR3 length: 13 residues. The CDR3 here is CASSDLRGYGYTF. The DNA of the CDR3 is TGCGCCAGCAGTGACCTCAGGGGTTACGGCTACACCTTC.